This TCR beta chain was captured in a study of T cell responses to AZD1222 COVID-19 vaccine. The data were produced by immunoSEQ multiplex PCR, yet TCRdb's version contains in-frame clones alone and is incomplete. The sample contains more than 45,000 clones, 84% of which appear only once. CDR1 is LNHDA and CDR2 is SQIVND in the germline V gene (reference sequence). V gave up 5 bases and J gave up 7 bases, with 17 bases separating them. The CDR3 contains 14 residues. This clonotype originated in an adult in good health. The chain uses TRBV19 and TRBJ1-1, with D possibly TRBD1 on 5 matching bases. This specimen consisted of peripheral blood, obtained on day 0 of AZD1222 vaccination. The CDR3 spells CASSASGNGHEAFF. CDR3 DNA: TGTGCCAGTAGTGCCTCCGGGAACGGACATGAAGCTTTCTTT.